Below, 5 T cell receptor beta chains from the same sample are listed, as sequenced in a study of siplizumab effects on memory and regulatory T cells. Only in-frame clones appear in the TCRdb table, and some are missing; sequencing was by immunoSEQ multiplex PCR. The sample consists of about 100,000 clones, roughly 94% of them appearing once. The sequenced material came from non-Treg CD4+ T cells sorted from blood. The source is a human donor in good health.

The chain recombines TRBV25-1 with TRBJ2-2; D is unresolved. Germline values: CDR1 MGHDK, CDR2 SYGVNS. The V gene lost 4 bases and the J gene lost 5 bases, with 11 bases spanning the gap. The CDR3 spans 14 residues. The CDR3 protein is CASSVYSITGELFF. The CDR3, as DNA: TGTGCCAGCAGTGTGTACTCAATTACCGGGGAGCTGTTTTTT.

This sequence joins TRBV29-1 and TRBJ1-5; TRBD1 agrees at 9 bases. CDR1 and CDR2 from the germline V gene are SQVTM and ANQGSEA. The CDR3 has 14 residues. V lost 7 bases, J lost 2 bases, and 6 bases stayed unmatched. The CDR3 spells CSGKQGARNQPQHF. In nucleotides, the CDR3 is TGCAGCGGAAAACAGGGGGCGCGCAATCAGCCCCAGCATTTT. The whole variable domain, remainder taken from reference TRBV29-1 and TRBJ1-5, is SAVISQKPSRDICQRGTSLTIQCQVDSQVTMMFWYRQQPGQSLTLIATANQGSEATYESGFVIDKFPISRPNLTFSTLTVSNMSPEDSSIYLCSGKQGARNQPQHFGDGTRLSIL.

The genes are TRBV29-1 and TRBJ2-5; 11 bases match TRBD2. Looked up from germline, CDR1 is SQVTM and CDR2 is ANQGSEA. J was trimmed by 5 bases and V by 7 bases; bases with no gene match: 3. The CDR3 extends over 12 amino acids. CDR3 residues: CSGLAGRETQYF. For the CDR3, the DNA is TGCAGCGGACTAGCGGGAAGGGAGACCCAGTACTTC.

The rearrangement joins TRBV5-5 to TRBJ1-1; no clear D. CDR3 length: 15 residues. From germline, CDR1 is SGHKS and CDR2 YYEKEE (reference sequence). V shed 1 base and J shed 4 bases, with 14 bases lying between them. The CDR3 DNA sequence: TGTGCCAGCAGCTTGACTATAAGTACCGCCACTGAAGCTTTCTTT. It translates to CASSLTISTATEAFF.

V usage is TRBV19 and J usage is TRBJ2-1; D is perhaps TRBD2 (5 bases). This CDR3 contains 13 residues. V was cut by 8 bases and J by 10 bases, with 18 bases left in between. Germline assignment: CDR1 LNHDA and CDR2 SQIVND (reference sequence). DNA of the CDR3: TGTGCCAGTCCGAGCACTACGACGGGAGAGCAGTTCTTC. As protein: CASPSTTTGEQFF.